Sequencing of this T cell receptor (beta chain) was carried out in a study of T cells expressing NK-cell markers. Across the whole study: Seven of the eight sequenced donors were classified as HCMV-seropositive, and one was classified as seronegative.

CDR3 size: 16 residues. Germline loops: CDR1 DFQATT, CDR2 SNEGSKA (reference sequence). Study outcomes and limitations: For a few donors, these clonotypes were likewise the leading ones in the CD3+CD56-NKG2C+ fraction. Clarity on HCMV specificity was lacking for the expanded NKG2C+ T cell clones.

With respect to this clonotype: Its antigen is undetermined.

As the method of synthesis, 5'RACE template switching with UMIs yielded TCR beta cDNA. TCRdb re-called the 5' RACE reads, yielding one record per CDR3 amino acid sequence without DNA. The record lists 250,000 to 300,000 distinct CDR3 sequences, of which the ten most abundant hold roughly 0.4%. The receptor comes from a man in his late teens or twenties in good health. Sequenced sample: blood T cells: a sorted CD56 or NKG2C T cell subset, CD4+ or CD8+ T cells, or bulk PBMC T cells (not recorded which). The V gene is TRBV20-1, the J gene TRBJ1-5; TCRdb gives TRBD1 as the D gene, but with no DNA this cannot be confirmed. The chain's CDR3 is CSARGPGQGYNQPQHF.